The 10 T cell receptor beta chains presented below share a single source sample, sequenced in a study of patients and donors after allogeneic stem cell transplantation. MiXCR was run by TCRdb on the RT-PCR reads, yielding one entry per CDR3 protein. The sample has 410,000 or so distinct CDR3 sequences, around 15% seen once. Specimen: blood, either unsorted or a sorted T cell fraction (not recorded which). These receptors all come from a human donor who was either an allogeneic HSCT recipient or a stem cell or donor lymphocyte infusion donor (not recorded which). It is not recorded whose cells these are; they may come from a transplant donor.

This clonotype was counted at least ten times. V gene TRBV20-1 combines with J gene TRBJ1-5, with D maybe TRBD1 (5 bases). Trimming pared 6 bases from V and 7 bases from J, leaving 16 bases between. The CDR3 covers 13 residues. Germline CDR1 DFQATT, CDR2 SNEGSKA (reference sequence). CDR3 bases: TGCAGTGCCGCCGTCGGGGCGGGACAGCCCCAGCATTTT. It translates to CSAAVGAGQPQHF.

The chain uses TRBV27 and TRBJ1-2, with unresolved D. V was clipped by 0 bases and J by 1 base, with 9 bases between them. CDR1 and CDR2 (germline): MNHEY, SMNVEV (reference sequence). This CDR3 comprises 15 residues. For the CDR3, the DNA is TGTGCCAGCAGTTTATCAGGAGAGGGTAACTATGGCTACACCTTC. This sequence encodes CASSLSGEGNYGYTF.

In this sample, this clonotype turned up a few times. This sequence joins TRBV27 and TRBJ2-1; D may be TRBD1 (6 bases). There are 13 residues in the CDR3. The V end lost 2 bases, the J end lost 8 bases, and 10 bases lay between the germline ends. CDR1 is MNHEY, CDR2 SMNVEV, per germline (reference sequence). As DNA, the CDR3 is TGTGCCAGCAGTTTAAACAGGGCCTATGAGCAGTTCTTC. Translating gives CASSLNRAYEQFF.

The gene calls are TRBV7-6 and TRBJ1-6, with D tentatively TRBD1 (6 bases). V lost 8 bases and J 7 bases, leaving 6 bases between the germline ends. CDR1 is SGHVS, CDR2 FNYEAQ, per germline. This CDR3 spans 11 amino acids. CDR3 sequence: CASGGNSPLHF. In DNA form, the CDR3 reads TGTGCCAGCGGGGGCAATTCACCCCTCCACTTT.

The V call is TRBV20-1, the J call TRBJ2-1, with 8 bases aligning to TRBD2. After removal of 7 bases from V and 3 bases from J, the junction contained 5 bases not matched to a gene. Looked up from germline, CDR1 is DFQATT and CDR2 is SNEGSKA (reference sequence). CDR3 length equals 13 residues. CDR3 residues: CSVKTSVYNEQFF. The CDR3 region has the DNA TGCAGTGTTAAGACTAGCGTCTACAATGAGCAGTTCTTC.

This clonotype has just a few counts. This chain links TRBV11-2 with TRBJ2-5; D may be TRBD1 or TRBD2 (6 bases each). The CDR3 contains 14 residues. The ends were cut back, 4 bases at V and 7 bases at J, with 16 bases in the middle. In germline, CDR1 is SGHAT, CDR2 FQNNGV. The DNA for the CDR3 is TGTGCCAGCAGCTCATTTTCAGGAGGGGGGACCCAGTACTTC. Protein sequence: CASSSFSGGGTQYF.

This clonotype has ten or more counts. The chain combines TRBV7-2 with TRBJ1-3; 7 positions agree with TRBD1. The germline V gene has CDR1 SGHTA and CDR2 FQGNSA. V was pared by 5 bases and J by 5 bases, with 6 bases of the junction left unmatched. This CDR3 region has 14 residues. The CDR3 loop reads CASSPRTGRNTIYF. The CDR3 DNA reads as TGTGCCAGCAGCCCAAGGACAGGCCGAAACACCATATATTTT.

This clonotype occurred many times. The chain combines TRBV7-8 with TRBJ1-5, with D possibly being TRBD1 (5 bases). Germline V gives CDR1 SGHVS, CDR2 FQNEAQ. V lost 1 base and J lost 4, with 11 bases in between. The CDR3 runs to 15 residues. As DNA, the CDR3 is TGTGCCAGCAGCTTAGTTGGACAACAGAATCAGCCCCAGCATTTT. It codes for CASSLVGQQNQPQHF.

The CDR3 DNA reads as TGCGCCAGCAGACCCTTACCGGCAGATACGCAGTATTTT. It translates to CASRPLPADTQYF. The rearrangement links TRBV5-1 to TRBJ2-3, with D unresolved. Looked up from germline, CDR1 is SGHRS and CDR2 is YFSETQ. CDR3 length equals 13 residues. Trimming removed 5 bases from V and 4 bases from J, with 11 bases in between.

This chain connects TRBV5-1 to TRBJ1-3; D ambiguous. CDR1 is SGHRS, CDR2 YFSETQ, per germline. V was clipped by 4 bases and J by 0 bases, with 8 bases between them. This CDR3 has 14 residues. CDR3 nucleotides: TGCGCCAGCAGCGATGTTAGCTCTGGAAACACCATATATTTT. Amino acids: CASSDVSSGNTIYF.